The 21 T cell receptor beta chains below come from one sample, sequenced in a study of CD8 T cells in ankylosing spondylitis. TCRdb re-called the 5' RACE reads with MiXCR, one entry per CDR3 protein. The data hold 300,000 to 400,000 distinct CDR3 sequences, with 11% observed a single time. Input material: blood, either unsorted or a sorted T cell fraction (not recorded which). These receptor sequences come from a female donor with ankylosing spondylitis or in good health (not recorded which).

The V call is TRBV12-3 or TRBV12-4, the J call TRBJ2-7; 7 bases fit TRBD2. The ends lost 7 bases at V and 5 bases at J; junction bases unmatched: 8. This CDR3 contains 13 residues. The CDR3 here is CASMWAGTNEQYF. The CDR3 nucleotides read TGTGCCAGCATGTGGGCAGGGACTAACGAGCAGTACTTC.

This clonotype was counted many times. This chain connects TRBV20-1 to TRBJ2-1; 10 bases are a match to TRBD2. In germline, CDR1 is DFQATT, CDR2 SNEGSKA (reference sequence). The CDR3 has 14 amino acids. V shed 1 base, J shed 6 bases, and the junction held 3 bases outside the gene matches. This chain's CDR3 is CSARVGLAINEQFF. Written as DNA, the CDR3 is TGCAGTGCTAGAGTGGGACTAGCGATCAATGAGCAGTTCTTC.

This clonotype has a count of ten or more. CDR3 nucleotides: TGTGCCAGCAGCCGTAGCGGGGGACGCTACGAGCAGTACTTC. It is translated as CASSRSGGRYEQYF. The chain couples TRBV3-1 to TRBJ2-7; 9 bases map to TRBD2. The CDR3 extends over 14 amino acids. In germline, CDR1 is LGHDT, CDR2 YNNKEL (reference sequence). V trimming: 4 bases; J trimming: 3 bases; junction bases outside the gene matches: 4.

This chain links TRBV7-6 with TRBJ1-5; 10 bases align to TRBD1. The CDR3 contains 15 residues. Germline lookup yields CDR1 SGHVS and CDR2 FNYEAQ. Losses at the gene ends were 5 bases for V and 6 bases for J; bases not matched to a gene: 7. In nucleotides, the CDR3 is TGTGCCAGCAGCATCGGGACAGGGGAGGGTCAGCCCCAGCATTTT. Translating gives CASSIGTGEGQPQHF.

This clonotype turned up a few times. This chain joins TRBV30 and TRBJ2-1; TRBD1 matches 8 bases. V shed 3 bases and J 12 bases; nucleotides not matched to a gene: 7. The V gene's germline CDR1 is GTSNPN and CDR2 SVGIG (reference sequence). CDR3 length: 12 residues. This chain's CDR3 is CAWRADRGAQFF. The CDR3 nucleotides are TGTGCCTGGAGGGCCGACAGGGGAGCGCAGTTCTTC. Drawing the rest from reference TRBV30 and TRBJ2-1, the complete variable domain is SQTIHQWPATLVQPVGSPLSLECTVEGTSNPNLYWYRQAAGRGLQLLFYSVGIGQISSEVPQNLSASRPQDRQFILSSKKLLLSDSGFYLCAWRADRGAQFFGPGTRLTVL.

This clonotype was recorded a few times. The chain has TRBV27 and TRBJ1-2, with TRBD1 as a possible D gene (5 bases). Trimming took off 6 bases at V and 8 bases at J, with 16 bases between the two ends. CDR3 length equals 13 residues. The germline CDR1 and CDR2 sequences are MNHEY and SMNVEV (reference sequence). As DNA, the CDR3 is TGTGCCAGCAGCGAAGGGACCAAGCGAGGCTACACCTTC. Translating it yields CASSEGTKRGYTF.

This clonotype appeared many times. The chain employs TRBV27 and TRBJ2-5; D may be TRBD1 or TRBD2 (5 bases each). Trimming pared 5 bases from V and 0 bases from J, leaving 10 bases between. The CDR3 loop spans 14 amino acids. The germline V gene encodes CDR1 MNHEY and CDR2 SMNVEV (reference sequence). CDR3 sequence: CASSPRGDQETQYF. CDR3 DNA sequence: TGTGCCAGCAGTCCCCGGGGCGACCAAGAGACCCAGTACTTC.

The gene calls are TRBV5-1 and TRBJ2-2; D is undetermined. V was cut by 3 bases and J by 8 bases, with 23 bases left in between. Germline CDR1 is SGHRS and CDR2 is YFSETQ. The CDR3 covers 17 residues. For the CDR3, the DNA is TGCGCCAGCAGCTCCGGTTTCGGGCTGAGCCAAGGGGGGGAGCTGTTTTTT. This sequence encodes CASSSGFGLSQGGELFF.

This clonotype was observed many times. The V gene is TRBV10-3, the J gene TRBJ2-7; 10 bases match TRBD2. The CDR3 length is 15 residues. Germline assignment: CDR1 ENHRY and CDR2 SYGVKD. The ends lost 3 bases at V and 3 bases at J; junction bases unmatched: 5. Written as DNA, the CDR3 is TGTGCCATCAGTGAACCCAGCGGGAGGGTCTACGAGCAGTACTTC. Its translation is CAISEPSGRVYEQYF.

This clonotype appeared many times. The V and J genes are TRBV3-1 and TRBJ2-1; 9 positions match TRBD1. Germline V gives CDR1 LGHDT, CDR2 YNNKEL (reference sequence). This CDR3 region has 16 residues. The J segment lost 8 bases and the V segment lost 4 bases, leaving 12 bases of the junction unmatched. CDR3 amino acids: CASSPLGGQGKDEQFF. The CDR3 DNA follows: TGTGCCAGCAGCCCCCTAGGGGGACAGGGTAAGGATGAGCAGTTCTTC.

This clonotype has only a few counts. The CDR3 nucleotides read TGTGCCAGCAGCCGCGGATCGAAGGTTGGAAAACTGTTTTTT. Its translation: CASSRGSKVGKLFF. The chain carries TRBV28 and TRBJ1-4; unclear D gene. Germline-derived CDR1 and CDR2 are MDHEN and SYDVKM. Trimming pared 6 bases from V and 10 bases from J, leaving 18 bases between. The CDR3 is 14 residues long.

This rearrangement joins TRBV12-3 or TRBV12-4 to TRBJ2-1, with 7 bases matching TRBD2. Unmatched junction bases numbered 12, after V lost 4 bases and J lost 3 bases. CDR3 length: 17 amino acids. CDR3: CASSSPPGGKGYNEQFF. In nucleotides, the CDR3 is TGTGCCAGCAGTTCCCCCCCCGGGGGGAAGGGCTACAATGAGCAGTTCTTC.

At least ten counts were recorded for this clonotype. The rearrangement uses TRBV5-1 and TRBJ1-5; D uncertain. The CDR3 is made up of 15 amino acids. The V gene's germline CDR1 is SGHRS and CDR2 YFSETQ. V lost 4 bases and J 3 bases, leaving 14 bases between the germline ends. The CDR3 bases are TGCGCCAGCAGCCCCGGGCAGCCTATCAATCAGCCCCAGCATTTT. Amino acid sequence: CASSPGQPINQPQHF.

The table lists this clonotype with many counts. The chain has TRBV20-1 and TRBJ1-2; D is perhaps TRBD1 (5 bases). CDR3 length: 12 residues. The germline V gene encodes CDR1 DFQATT and CDR2 SNEGSKA (reference sequence). Deletions cut 3 bases from V and 8 bases from J, with 13 bases between. CDR3 in amino acids: CSASRGIGGYTF. CDR3 sequence (DNA): TGCAGTGCTAGTCGGGGGATCGGAGGCTACACCTTC.

This sequence joins TRBV7-8 and TRBJ2-1, with unresolved D. The germline V gene encodes CDR1 SGHVS and CDR2 FQNEAQ. The germline V and J ends were trimmed by 11 bases and 6 bases, with 11 bases remaining between them. The CDR3 has 11 amino acids. The CDR3 spells CAVQELNEQFF. CDR3 DNA sequence: TGTGCCGTCCAGGAGCTCAATGAGCAGTTCTTC.

This clonotype has only a few counts. This chain links TRBV5-5 with TRBJ2-4; the D gene is possibly TRBD1 (6 bases). The ends were cut back, 5 bases at V and 0 bases at J, with 15 bases in the middle. CDR1 is SGHKS and CDR2 is YYEKEE in the germline V gene (reference sequence). The CDR3 loop spans 16 amino acids. CDR3 region: CASSSGQHLAKNIQYF. DNA for the CDR3: TGTGCCAGCAGTTCTGGACAGCATCTAGCCAAAAACATTCAGTACTTC.

This clonotype was observed many times. The CDR3 protein is CASSFGDYEQYF. The CDR3, as DNA: TGTGCCAGCAGTTTCGGGGACTACGAGCAGTACTTC. J is TRBJ2-7 and V is TRBV28; TRBD2 is a possible D gene (5 bases). Trimming cost V 3 bases and J 3 bases, with 6 bases left between them. Germline-derived CDR1 and CDR2 are MDHEN and SYDVKM. The CDR3 is made up of 12 amino acids.

This clonotype was found a few times. Written as DNA, the CDR3 is TGCGCCAGCAGCTTGGCTGGGGGCCGCACCTACGAGCAGTACTTC. Its translation: CASSLAGGRTYEQYF. V gene TRBV5-1 combines with J gene TRBJ2-7, with D maybe TRBD1 (6 bases). The CDR3 runs to 15 residues. V was shortened by 0 bases and J by 2 bases, with 12 bases between the two germline ends. The germline V gene encodes CDR1 SGHRS and CDR2 YFSETQ.

This clonotype was recorded at least ten times. CDR3 sequence reads: CSVEILAGVTDTQYF. The DNA of the CDR3 is TGCAGCGTTGAAATACTAGCGGGGGTCACAGATACGCAGTATTTT. This chain uses TRBV29-1 with TRBJ2-3, with 11 bases aligning to TRBD2. The CDR3 loop spans 15 amino acids. J gave up 2 bases and V 2 bases, and 3 bases lay outside the gene matches. Germline lookup yields CDR1 SQVTM and CDR2 ANQGSEA.

This clonotype was recorded at least ten times. This chain connects TRBV20-1 to TRBJ1-1; D is unclear. V lost 3 bases and J lost 3, with 14 bases in between. Germline V gene lookup returns CDR1 DFQATT and CDR2 SNEGSKA (reference sequence). This CDR3 region has 14 residues. CDR3 bases: TGCAGTGCTAGGCCCACAGAGTGGCACACTGAAGCTTTCTTT. Translation: CSARPTEWHTEAFF.

There are many counts of this clonotype. This chain connects TRBV5-1 to TRBJ2-5; D gene ambiguous. Deletions cut 5 bases from V and 4 bases from J, with 9 bases between. The length of the CDR3 is 12 residues. CDR1 and CDR2 from the germline V gene are SGHRS and YFSETQ. CDR3 residues: CASSLGPETQYF. The CDR3 coding sequence is TGCGCCAGCAGTCTGGGCCCAGAGACCCAGTACTTC.